A single sample is the source of the 7 T cell receptor beta chains below, sequenced in a study of regulatory T cells in long-lasting Graves disease. Stated time point: persistent/refractory GD, antithyroid drugs over 5 years with positive TRAb. PBMC-extracted RNA yielded the TCR library. To make TCR beta libraries, researchers used iRepertoire HTBI primers and Arm-PCR of CDR3 regions. TCRdb re-called the multiplex PCR reads through MiXCR, storing one row per CDR3 protein. The repertoire has fewer than 400,000 distinct CDR3 sequences, less than 25% of them found once; the top ten carry about 20%. The source material was peripheral blood mononuclear cells (PBMCs), sampled when the disease was refractory, from a patient treated with antithyroid drugs. The source is a female donor with Graves disease.

The V call is TRBV19, the J call TRBJ1-5; 7 positions agree with TRBD1. The CDR3 length is 16 residues. J gave up 3 bases and V 2 bases, and 7 bases lay outside the gene matches. The germline CDR1 and CDR2 sequences are LNHDA and SQIVND (reference sequence). The DNA of the CDR3 is TGTGCCAGTAGTATACCGACAGGGCTTTCCAATCAGCCCCAGCATTTT. Amino acid sequence: CASSIPTGLSNQPQHF.

There are a few counts of this clonotype. DNA for the CDR3: TGTGCCAGCAGAGAACCAGAGCAGTACTTC. Encoded protein: CASREPEQYF. The rearrangement links TRBV6-1 to TRBJ2-7; D unresolved. The ends were cut back, 6 bases at V and 7 bases at J, with 7 bases in the middle. The CDR3 length is 10 residues. The germline gives CDR1 MNHNS, CDR2 SASEGT.

This clonotype was seen ten or more times. The rearrangement links TRBV20-1 to TRBJ2-5, with a tentative D call TRBD1 (6 bases). CDR1 and CDR2 from the germline V gene are DFQATT and SNEGSKA (reference sequence). V gave up 0 bases and J gave up 1 base, with 9 bases separating them. The CDR3 has 14 amino acids. The CDR3 DNA follows: TGCAGTGCTAGAGATGAGGACAGCCAAGAGACCCAGTACTTC. Protein product: CSARDEDSQETQYF.

This clonotype was seen a few times. The chain couples TRBV24-1 to TRBJ1-5; a weak D match, TRBD1 (5 bases). This CDR3 is 14 amino acids long. Germline lookup yields CDR1 KGHDR and CDR2 SFDVKD. Trimming left V 5 bases short and J 0 bases short, with 7 bases between. DNA for the CDR3: TGTGCCACCAGTGGGGGGAATAGCAATCAGCCCCAGCATTTT. Protein: CATSGGNSNQPQHF.

This clonotype was found many times. The rearrangement joins TRBV10-2 to TRBJ1-1, with TRBD1 matching 9 bases. With V trimmed by 8 bases and J by 1 base, 2 bases remained unmatched. Per the germline V gene, CDR1 is WSHSY and CDR2 is SAAADI. The CDR3 contains 13 residues. The CDR3 here is CASGQGPNTEAFF. In DNA form, the CDR3 reads TGCGCCAGCGGACAGGGGCCGAACACTGAAGCTTTCTTT.

This clonotype was found many times. This chain uses TRBV7-9 with TRBJ1-1; 7 bases are a match to TRBD1. V shed 6 bases, J shed 1 base, and the junction held 5 bases outside the gene matches. Germline loops: CDR1 SEHNR, CDR2 FQNEAQ (reference sequence). The CDR3 is 14 residues long. The DNA for the CDR3 is TGTGCCAGCAGACAACAGGGGCAGAACACTGAAGCTTTCTTT. As protein: CASRQQGQNTEAFF. Based on the CDR3 plus reference TRBV7-9 and TRBJ1-1, the full variable domain is DTGVSQNPRHKITKRGQNVTFRCDPISEHNRLYWYRQTLGQGPEFLTYFQNEAQLEKSRLLSDRFSAERPKGSFSTLEIQRTEQGDSAMYLCASRQQGQNTEAFFGQGTRLTVV.

This clonotype came up a few times. The rearrangement uses TRBV7-9 and TRBJ2-2; 7 bases are shared with TRBD1. The CDR3 has 13 amino acids. Trimming took 3 bases from V and 8 from J; bases not matched to a gene: 3. From germline, CDR1 is SEHNR and CDR2 FQNEAQ (reference sequence). The CDR3 DNA follows: TGTGCCAGCAGCTTCCGACAGGGTGGGGAGCTGTTTTTT. Translated: CASSFRQGGELFF.